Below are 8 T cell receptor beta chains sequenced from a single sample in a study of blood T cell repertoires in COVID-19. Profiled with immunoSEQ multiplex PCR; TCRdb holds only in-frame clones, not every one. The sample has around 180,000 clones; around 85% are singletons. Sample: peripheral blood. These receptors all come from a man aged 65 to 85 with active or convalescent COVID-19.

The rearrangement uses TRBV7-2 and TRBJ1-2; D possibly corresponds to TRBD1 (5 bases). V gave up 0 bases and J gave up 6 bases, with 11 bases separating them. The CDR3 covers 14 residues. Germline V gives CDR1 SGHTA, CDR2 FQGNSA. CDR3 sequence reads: CASSLATVRDGYTF. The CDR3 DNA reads TGTGCCAGCAGCTTAGCCACAGTCAGGGATGGCTACACCTTC.

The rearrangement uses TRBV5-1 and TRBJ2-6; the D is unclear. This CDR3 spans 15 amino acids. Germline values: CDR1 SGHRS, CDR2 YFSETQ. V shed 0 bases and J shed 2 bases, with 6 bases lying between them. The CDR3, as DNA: TGCGCCAGCAGCTTGGGCGGAACTGGGGCCAACGTCCTGACTTTC. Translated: CASSLGGTGANVLTF.

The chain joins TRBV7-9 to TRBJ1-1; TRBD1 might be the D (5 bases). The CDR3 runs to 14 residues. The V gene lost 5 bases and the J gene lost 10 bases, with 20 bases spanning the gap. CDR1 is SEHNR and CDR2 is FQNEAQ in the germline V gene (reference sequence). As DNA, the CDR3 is TGTGCCAGCAGCCCCTTCGGCAGGGCTGAATTAGCTTTCTTT. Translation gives CASSPFGRAELAFF.

The CDR3 reads CAWRGGDTQYF. In DNA, the CDR3 is TGTGCCTGGAGGGGGGGGGATACGCAGTATTTT. The V gene is TRBV30, the J gene TRBJ2-3, with 7 bases identical to TRBD2. CDR1 and CDR2 (germline): GTSNPN, SVGIG (reference sequence). The CDR3 spans 11 residues. V lost 3 bases, J lost 6 bases, and 0 bases stayed unmatched.

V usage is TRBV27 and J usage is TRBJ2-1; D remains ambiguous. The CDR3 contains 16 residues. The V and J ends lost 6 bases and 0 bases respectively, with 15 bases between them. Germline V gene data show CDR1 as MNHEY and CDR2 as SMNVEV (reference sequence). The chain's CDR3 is CASRPRGGSSYNEQFF. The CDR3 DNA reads TGTGCCAGCAGACCGCGTGGCGGCAGCTCCTACAATGAGCAGTTCTTC.

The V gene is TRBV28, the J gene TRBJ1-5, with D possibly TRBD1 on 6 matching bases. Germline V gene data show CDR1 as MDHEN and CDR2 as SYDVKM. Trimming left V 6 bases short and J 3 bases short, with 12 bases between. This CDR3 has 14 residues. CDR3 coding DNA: TGTGCCAGCAGAAGTACAGGGAACAATCAGCCCCAGCATTTT. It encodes CASRSTGNNQPQHF.

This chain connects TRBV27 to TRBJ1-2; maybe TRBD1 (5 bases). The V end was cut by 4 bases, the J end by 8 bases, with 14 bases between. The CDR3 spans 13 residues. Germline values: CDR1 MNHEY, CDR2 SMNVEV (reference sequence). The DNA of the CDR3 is TGTGCCAGCAGTTCCCGGGGGGGTGAAGGCTACACCTTC. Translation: CASSSRGGEGYTF.

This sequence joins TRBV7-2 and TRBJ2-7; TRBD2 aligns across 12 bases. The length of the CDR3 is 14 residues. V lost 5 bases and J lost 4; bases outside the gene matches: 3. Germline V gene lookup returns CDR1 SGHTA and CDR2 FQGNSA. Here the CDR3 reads CASSQTSGRYEQYF. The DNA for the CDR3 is TGTGCCAGCAGCCAGACTAGCGGGAGATACGAGCAGTACTTC.